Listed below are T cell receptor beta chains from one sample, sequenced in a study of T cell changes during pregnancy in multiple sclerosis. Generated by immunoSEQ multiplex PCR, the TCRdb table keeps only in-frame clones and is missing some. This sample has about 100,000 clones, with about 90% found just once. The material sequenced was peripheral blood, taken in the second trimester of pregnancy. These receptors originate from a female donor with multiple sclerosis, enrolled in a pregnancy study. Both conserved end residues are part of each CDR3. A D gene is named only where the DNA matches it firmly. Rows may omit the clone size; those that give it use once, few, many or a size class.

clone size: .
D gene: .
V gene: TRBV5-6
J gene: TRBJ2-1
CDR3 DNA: TGTGCCAGCAGCTCCCTCGGACTAACCTTTAACAATGAGCAGTTCTTC
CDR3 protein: CASSSLGLTFNNEQFF

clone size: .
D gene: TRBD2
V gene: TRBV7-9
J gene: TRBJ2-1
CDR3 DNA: TGTGCCAGCAGCCTAAAACTAGCGGGTGTCTACAATGAGCAGTTCTTC
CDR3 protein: CASSLKLAGVYNEQFF

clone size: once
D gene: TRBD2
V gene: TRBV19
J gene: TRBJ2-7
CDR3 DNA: TGTGCCAGTAGTATAGGGAGCGGAAATGTTGGGCGGGAGGGCCGCGCCGAGCAGTACTTC
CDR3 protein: CASSIGSGNVGREGRAEQYF

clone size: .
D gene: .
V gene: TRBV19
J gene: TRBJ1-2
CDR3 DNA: TGTGCCAGTAGCGCCGACTGGGGCAGGAACTATGGCTACACCTTC
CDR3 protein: CASSADWGRNYGYTF

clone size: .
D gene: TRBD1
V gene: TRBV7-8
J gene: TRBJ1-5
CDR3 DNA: TGTGCCAGCAGCCGACAGGGGGCACTGCCCCAGCATTTT
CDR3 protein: CASSRQGALPQHF

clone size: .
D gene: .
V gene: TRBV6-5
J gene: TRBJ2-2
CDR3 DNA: TGTGCCAGCAGTTACCCAGGGTCCCGAGACACCGGGGAGCTGTTTTTT
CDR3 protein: CASSYPGSRDTGELFF

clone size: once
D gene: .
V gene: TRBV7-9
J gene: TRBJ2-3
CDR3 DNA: TGTGCCAGCAGCTTAGCGCGGGACGCACTTAAGACAGATACGCAGTATTTT
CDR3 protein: CASSLARDALKTDTQYF

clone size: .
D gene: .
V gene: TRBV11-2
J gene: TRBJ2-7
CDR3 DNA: TGTGCCAGCAGCTTACGGTGGACAGGAGGGACAATCTACGAGCAGTACTTC
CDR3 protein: CASSLRWTGGTIYEQYF

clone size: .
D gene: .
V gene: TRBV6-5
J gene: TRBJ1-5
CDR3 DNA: TGTGCCAGCAAAGAGGCCCAGGGTTCCCAGCCCCAGCATTTT
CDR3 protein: CASKEAQGSQPQHF

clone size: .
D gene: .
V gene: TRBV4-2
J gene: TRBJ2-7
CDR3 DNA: TGTGCCAGCAGCCAAGAAGGTCTGAGCTCGGGTTTCGAGCAGTACTTC
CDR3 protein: CASSQEGLSSGFEQYF

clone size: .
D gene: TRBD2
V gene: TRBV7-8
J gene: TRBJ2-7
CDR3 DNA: TGTGCCAGCAGCCCCGCCCTGGGGGGGAAGCAGTACTTC
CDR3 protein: CASSPALGGKQYF

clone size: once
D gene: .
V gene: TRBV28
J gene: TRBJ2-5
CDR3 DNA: TGTGCCAGCAGTTTGACCGGGTTTGAGACCCAGTACTTC
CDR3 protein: CASSLTGFETQYF

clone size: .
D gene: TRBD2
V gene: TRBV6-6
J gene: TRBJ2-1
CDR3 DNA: TGTGCCAGCACACCGGGACTAGGGTCCTACAATGAGCAGTTCTTC
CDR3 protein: CASTPGLGSYNEQFF

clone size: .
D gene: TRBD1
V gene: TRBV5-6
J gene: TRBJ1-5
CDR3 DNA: TGTGCCAGCAGCCACTCAGGGGGCCTAAATCAGCCCCAGCATTTT
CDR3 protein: CASSHSGGLNQPQHF

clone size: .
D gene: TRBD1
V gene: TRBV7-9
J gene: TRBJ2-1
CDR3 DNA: TGTGCCAGCAGCTTGGGAAATAGGGACAGGGTCTTCTTC
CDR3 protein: CASSLGNRDRVFF

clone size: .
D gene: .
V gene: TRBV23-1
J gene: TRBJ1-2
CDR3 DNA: TGCGCCAGCACGGAGGTGGTTGGCTACACCTTC
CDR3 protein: CASTEVVGYTF

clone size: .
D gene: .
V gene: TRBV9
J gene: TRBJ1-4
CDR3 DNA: TGTGCCAGCAGCTTCCGTCCCAATGAAAAACTGTTTTTT
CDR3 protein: CASSFRPNEKLFF

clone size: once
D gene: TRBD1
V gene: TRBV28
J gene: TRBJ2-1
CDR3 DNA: TGTGCCAGCAGTACACAGGGGGCGGATAGGCCTAGGGAGCAGTTCTTC
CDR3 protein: CASSTQGADRPREQFF

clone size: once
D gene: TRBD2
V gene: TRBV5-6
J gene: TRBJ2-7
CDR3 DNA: TGTGCCAGCAGCTCCGCCTGGACTAGCGACTACGAGCAGTACTTC
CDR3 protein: CASSSAWTSDYEQYF

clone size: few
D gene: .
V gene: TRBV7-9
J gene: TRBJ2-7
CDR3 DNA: TGTGCCAGCAGCCAACAGGCTTACTCCTACGAGCAGTACTTC
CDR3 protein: CASSQQAYSYEQYF

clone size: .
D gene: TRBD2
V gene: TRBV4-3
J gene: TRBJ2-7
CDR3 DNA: TGCGCCAGCAGCCAAGGCCACCTAGCGGGGACCTACGAGCAGTACTTC
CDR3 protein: CASSQGHLAGTYEQYF

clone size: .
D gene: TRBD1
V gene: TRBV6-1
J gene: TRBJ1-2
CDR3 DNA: TGTGCCAGCAGTGAATGGACAGGGCAACCTCCTAACTATGGCTACACCTTC
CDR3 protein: CASSEWTGQPPNYGYTF

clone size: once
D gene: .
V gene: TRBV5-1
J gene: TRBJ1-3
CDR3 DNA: TGCGCCAGCAGCGCGGGAGGGGCTGGAAACACCATATATTTT
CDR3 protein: CASSAGGAGNTIYF

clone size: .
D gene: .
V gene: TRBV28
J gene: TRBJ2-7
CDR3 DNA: TGTGCCAGCAGTTCCTTTACGGGGGTCCGGAGGGAGCAGTACTTC
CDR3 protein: CASSSFTGVRREQYF

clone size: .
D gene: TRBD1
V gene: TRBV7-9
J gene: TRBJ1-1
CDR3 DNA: TGTGCCAGCAGCTTCGGGACAGGGAACACTGAAGCTTTCTTT
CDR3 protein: CASSFGTGNTEAFF

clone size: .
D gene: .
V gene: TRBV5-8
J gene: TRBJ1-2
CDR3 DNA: TGTGCCAGCAGCTTGTTTCGGGAAGGTGGCTACACCTTC
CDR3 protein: CASSLFREGGYTF

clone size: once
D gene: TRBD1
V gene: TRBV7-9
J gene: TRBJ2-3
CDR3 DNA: TGTGCCAGCAGCCTCCGGACAGGCCTAGATACGCAGTATTTT
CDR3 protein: CASSLRTGLDTQYF

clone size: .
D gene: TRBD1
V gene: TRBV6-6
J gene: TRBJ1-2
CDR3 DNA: TGTGCCAGCACAGGGACAGGGATCTATGGCTACACCTTC
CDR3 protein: CASTGTGIYGYTF

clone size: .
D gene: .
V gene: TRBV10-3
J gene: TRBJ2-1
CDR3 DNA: TGTGCCCACCGAGGACAGAACACCTACAATGAGCAGTTCTTC
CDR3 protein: CAHRGQNTYNEQFF

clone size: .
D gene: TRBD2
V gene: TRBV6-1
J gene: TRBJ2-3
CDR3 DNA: TGTGCCAGCAGGACTTCCGGCGGGAGGGCAGATACGCAGTATTTT
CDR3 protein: CASRTSGGRADTQYF

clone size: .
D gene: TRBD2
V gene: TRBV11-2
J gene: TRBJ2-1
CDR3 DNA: TGTGCCAGCAGCTTAGAGGTTTCTAGCGGGAGGGCATCGCAGTTCTTC
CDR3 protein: CASSLEVSSGRASQFF

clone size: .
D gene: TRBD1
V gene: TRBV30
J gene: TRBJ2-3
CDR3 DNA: TGTGCCTGGAGTGTCGAGGGACAGGGGTTTACAGATACGCAGTATTTT
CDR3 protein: CAWSVEGQGFTDTQYF

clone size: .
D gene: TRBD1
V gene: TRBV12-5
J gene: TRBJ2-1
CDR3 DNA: TGTGCTAGTGGTATTGGACAGGGCGAGATAAATGAGCAGTTCTTC
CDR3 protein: CASGIGQGEINEQFF

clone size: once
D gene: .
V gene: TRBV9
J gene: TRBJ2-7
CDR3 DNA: TGTGCCAGCAGCCGGTCAGGTCCCCTCGACGAGCAGTACTTC
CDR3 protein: CASSRSGPLDEQYF

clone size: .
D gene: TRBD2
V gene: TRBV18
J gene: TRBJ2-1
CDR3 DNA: TGTGCCAGCTCACCGCCGCTAGCGGGAGGCCACAATGAGCAGTTCTTC
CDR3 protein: CASSPPLAGGHNEQFF

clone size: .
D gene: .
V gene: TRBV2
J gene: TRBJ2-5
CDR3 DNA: TGTGCCAGCAGTGGCCCAGGGATAGTGGACCTCATTAAGACCCAGTACTTC
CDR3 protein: CASSGPGIVDLIKTQYF

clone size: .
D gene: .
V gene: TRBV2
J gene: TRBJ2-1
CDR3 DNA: TGTGCCAGCAGTGTCCTCCCGACTGATCCCCCGAAGTTCTTC
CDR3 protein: CASSVLPTDPPKFF

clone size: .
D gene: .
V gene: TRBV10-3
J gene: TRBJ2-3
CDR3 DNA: TGTGCCATAGCCCCGGGACACCCGAGGACAGATACGCAGTATTTT
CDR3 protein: CAIAPGHPRTDTQYF

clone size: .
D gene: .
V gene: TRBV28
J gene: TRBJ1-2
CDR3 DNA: TGTGCCAGCACCACTCCTAATGGGGTAGCGTATGGCTACACCTTC
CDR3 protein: CASTTPNGVAYGYTF

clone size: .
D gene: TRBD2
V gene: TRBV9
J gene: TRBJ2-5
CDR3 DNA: TGTGCCAGCAGCGTAGACGCGGGAGGACCTCAAGAGACCCAGTACTTC
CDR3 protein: CASSVDAGGPQETQYF

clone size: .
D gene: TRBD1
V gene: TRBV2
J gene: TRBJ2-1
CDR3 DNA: TGTGCCAGCAGTGGGGACAGCTCCTACAATGAGCAGTTCTTC
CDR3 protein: CASSGDSSYNEQFF

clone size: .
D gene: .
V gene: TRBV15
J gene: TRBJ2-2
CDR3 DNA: TGTGCCACCAGACGATTTCGAGGGGGCACCGGGGAGCTGTTTTTT
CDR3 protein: CATRRFRGGTGELFF